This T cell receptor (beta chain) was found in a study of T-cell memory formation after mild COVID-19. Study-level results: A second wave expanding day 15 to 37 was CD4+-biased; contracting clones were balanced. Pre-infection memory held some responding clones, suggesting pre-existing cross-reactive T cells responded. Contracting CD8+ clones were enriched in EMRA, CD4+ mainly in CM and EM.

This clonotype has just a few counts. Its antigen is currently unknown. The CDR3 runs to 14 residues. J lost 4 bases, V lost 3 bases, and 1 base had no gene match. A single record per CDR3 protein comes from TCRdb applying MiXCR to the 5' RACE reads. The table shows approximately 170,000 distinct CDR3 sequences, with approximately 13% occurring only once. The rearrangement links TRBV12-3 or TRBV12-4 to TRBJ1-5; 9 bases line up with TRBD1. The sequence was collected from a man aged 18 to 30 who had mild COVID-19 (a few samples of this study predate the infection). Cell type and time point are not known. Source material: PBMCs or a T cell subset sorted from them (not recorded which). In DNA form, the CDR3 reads TGTGCCAGCAGTTTTGACAGGGGGAATCAGCCCCAGCATTTT. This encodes CASSFDRGNQPQHF.